This T cell receptor beta chain was sequenced for a study of blood T cell repertoires in COVID-19 (dated by TCRdb to the early 2020s). Turning to the overall study: Samples covering the acute and convalescent phases of COVID-19 were provided by collaborators in the United States, Italy and Spain. Where HLA class I and class II types were available, the types were taken from metadata supplied by the sample provider, not from assay-based typing. Sample metadata almost always included a de-identified subject ID, COVID-19 status, age in years and sex. The samples were drawn from the first 160 participants of the ongoing ImmuneRACE study and from more than 1,000 subjects provided by 6 global collaborators. The prospective study material was composed of cDNA or gDNA derived from T cells, B-cell-depleted T cells, or PBMCs. Deeply sampled blood TCRbeta repertoires from subjects exposed to, actively infected with, or recovered from COVID-19 were included in the dataset. The repertoires were made available in a free public database intended to serve as a resource for research on the immune response to SARS-CoV-2.

The immunoSEQ Assay, a bias-controlled multiplex PCR, was used to amplify TCRbeta CDR3 regions from genomic DNA. As for the authors' bioinformatics: Nucleated cell counts per sample were estimated from amplification of reference gene primers within the assay. Sequence reads were collapsed and filtered to measure the absolute abundance of every unique TCRbeta CDR3 rearrangement. For each sample, productive Simpson clonality was calculated as the square root of Simpson's diversity index across productive rearrangements. In TCRdb, the immuneACCESS table is reduced to in-frame sequences with V and J assigned. These tables do not hold every clone; where another copy was compared, an unresolved V gene accounts for under half, and the others remain unexplained. V and J calls plus clone size are reproduced from that table; the DNA served to infer D and trimming. The sample profile shows around 250,000 clones; approximately 86% of them were found once. Together, the top ten hold approximately 1.6% of the sample.

A single count supports this clone. Its antigen is unknown. Base quality data are lacking; no much larger clone is found one base away. The full study reports these points: The quantity of clinical and demographic metadata differed by source and by participant and was supplied without curation.

Enrolling through a virtual design, the prospective study's participants ranged in age from about 18 to 89 years and lived across more than 20 United States geographic areas. Cohort assignment in the prospective study relied on participant-reported clinical history from a screening survey and a study questionnaire. Recovered participants in ImmuneRACE Cohort 3 were defined by two consecutive negative NP/OP PCR tests, clearance by a healthcare professional, or resolution of symptoms. In the prospective study, whole blood, serum and a nasopharyngeal or oropharyngeal swab were collected from each participant by mobile phlebotomists. Over a roughly two-month period, participants in the prospective study had the option of providing additional blood draws and questionnaires. Blood samples from the prospective study were shipped frozen or at room temperature prior to DNA extraction. V and J lose 0 bases and 8 bases, and a span of 7 bases separates them. From the cysteine up to the phenylalanine, the CDR3 has a length of 12 residues. The retained sequence is limited to the CDR3, 36 bases, with the frame set at the first base. Based on the germline V gene (reference sequence), the CDR1 and CDR2 sequences are LGHDT and YNNKEL.

In this chain, TRBV3-1 (or the pseudogene TRBV3-2) is recombined with TRBJ1-1; TRBD1 is possibly the D segment (6 matching bases). This clonotype was sampled from a woman between 50 and 59 years old who had recovered from COVID-19. The sequencing input was PBMCs or T cells enriched from blood (not recorded which). The CDR3 sequence is CASSQDDREAFF. The nucleotide sequence is given as TGTGCCAGCAGCCAAGATGACAGGGAAGCTTTCTTT.